Below, 11 T cell receptor beta chains from the same sample are listed, as sequenced in a study of T-cell memory formation after mild COVID-19. One entry per CDR3 protein, called by TCRdb with MiXCR from the 5' RACE reads. The top ten hold 3.5% to 4% of the sample, which has just over 200,000 distinct CDR3 sequences, more than 8% seen once. Sample: PBMCs or a T cell subset sorted from them (not recorded which). The origin of the receptors is a man between 18 and 35 years old who had mild COVID-19 (a few samples of this study predate the infection). Cell type and time point are not known.

This clonotype has at least ten counts. The J gene is TRBJ2-4, the V gene TRBV6-1; D remains ambiguous. Germline V gives CDR1 MNHNS, CDR2 SASEGT. CDR3 length equals 14 residues. V lost 3 bases to trimming and J lost 1 base, with 7 bases between them. The CDR3 DNA follows: TGTGCCAGCAGTGAGAGGTACGCCAAAAACATTCAGTACTTC. It codes for CASSERYAKNIQYF.

This clonotype was counted many times. The V call is TRBV6-2 or TRBV6-3, the J call TRBJ1-5; the D is unclear. Germline CDR1 reads MNHEY; CDR2 reads SVGEGT. V shed 5 bases and J shed 0 bases, with 5 bases lying between them. This CDR3 comprises 13 residues. The CDR3 coding sequence is TGTGCCAGCAGTGACTATAGCAATCAGCCCCAGCATTTT. It specifies CASSDYSNQPQHF.

This clonotype was counted ten times or more. The chain combines TRBV20-1 with TRBJ1-6; 7 bases are a match to TRBD1. With 6 bases clipped from V and 8 bases from J, the junction kept 13 bases outside the gene matches. This CDR3 contains 15 residues. The germline V gene encodes CDR1 DFQATT and CDR2 SNEGSKA (reference sequence). CDR3 protein: CSARLVGDSHSPLHF. Written as DNA, the CDR3 is TGCAGTGCGCGGCTGGTTGGGGACAGTCATTCACCCCTCCACTTT.

The V gene is TRBV3-1, the J gene TRBJ1-1, with unresolved D. With 4 bases removed from V and 1 base from J, the gap between germline ends came to 10 bases. CDR1 is LGHDT and CDR2 is YNNKEL in the germline V gene (reference sequence). This CDR3 comprises 14 residues. In nucleotides, the CDR3 is TGTGCCAGCAGCCCTTCCTCGACGAACACTGAAGCTTTCTTT. Its translation: CASSPSSTNTEAFF.

The table lists this clonotype with many counts. V gene TRBV7-8 combines with J gene TRBJ2-4; D perhaps matches TRBD1 (5 bases). The V end lost 1 base, the J end lost 8 bases, and 9 bases lay between the germline ends. CDR1 is SGHVS and CDR2 is FQNEAQ in the germline V gene. The CDR3 runs to 13 residues. CDR3 sequence reads: CASSLDRGHIQYF. The CDR3 DNA sequence: TGTGCCAGCAGCTTAGATAGGGGTCACATTCAGTACTTC.

This chain uses TRBV6-1 with TRBJ1-5; D possibly corresponds to TRBD1 (5 bases). In germline, CDR1 is MNHNS, CDR2 SASEGT. The CDR3 totals 15 residues. V was pared by 6 bases and J by 5 bases, with 17 bases between. The CDR3, as DNA: TGTGCCAGCAGGGTGGGAGGACGGGACGATCAGCCCCAGCATTTT. Its protein product is CASRVGGRDDQPQHF.

In this sample, this clonotype turned up a few times. The chain combines TRBV5-1 with TRBJ2-7; perhaps D is TRBD1 or TRBD2 (5 bases each). Per germline, CDR1 SGHRS and CDR2 YFSETQ. V was clipped by 4 bases and J by 0 bases, with 17 bases between them. The CDR3 sequence is 16 residues long. CDR3 amino acids: CASSGAETGYSYEQYF. The CDR3 nucleotides read TGCGCCAGCAGCGGGGCAGAAACGGGATACTCCTACGAGCAGTACTTC.

The V gene is TRBV20-1, the J gene TRBJ1-5; 8 bases are a match to TRBD1. V lost 3 bases to trimming and J lost 3 bases; unmatched junction nucleotides: 4. The CDR3 extends over 14 amino acids. Germline CDR1 DFQATT, CDR2 SNEGSKA (reference sequence). CDR3 sequence (DNA): TGCAGTGCTAGTATGGACAGGGACAATCAGCCCCAGCATTTT. The encoded protein is CSASMDRDNQPQHF.

The V call is TRBV5-4, the J call TRBJ1-2; D not resolved. CDR1 is SGHNT and CDR2 is YYREEE in the germline V gene (reference sequence). V lost 4 bases and J lost 8, with 15 bases in between. The CDR3 is made up of 13 amino acids. The CDR3: CASSPDGSWGYTF. CDR3 coding DNA: TGTGCCAGCAGCCCGGACGGTTCGTGGGGCTACACCTTC.

This clonotype was detected only a few times. The V and J genes are TRBV20-1 and TRBJ2-7; 9 bases fit TRBD1. With V trimmed by 4 bases and J by 7 bases, 8 bases remained unmatched. This CDR3 region has 13 residues. The germline V gene encodes CDR1 DFQATT and CDR2 SNEGSKA (reference sequence). The CDR3 is CSATGTGYPEQYF. The CDR3, as DNA: TGCAGTGCTACCGGGACAGGGTATCCGGAGCAGTACTTC.

The chain uses TRBV2 and TRBJ1-4; no clear D. Germline CDR1 is SNHLY and CDR2 is FYNNEI. V was pared by 10 bases and J by 3 bases, with 12 bases between. This CDR3 spans 13 amino acids. This chain's CDR3 is CAIKGRPNEKLFF. In DNA form, the CDR3 reads TGTGCCATTAAGGGAAGACCTAATGAAAAACTGTTTTTT.